These T cell receptor beta chains were read from a single sample in a study of low-dose radiotherapy and immunotherapy resistance in tumors. TCRdb analysed the reads with MiXCR anew, one entry per CDR3 protein. This table holds about 39,000 distinct CDR3 sequences, less than 25% found once. Sample: PBMCs, taken after low-dose radiotherapy plus immunotherapy. All receptors come from a female donor with ovarian cancer. CDR3s include the opening cysteine and the closing phenylalanine or tryptophan. D genes are given only for firm matches. Expanded clones get a size class; other rows say once, few or many, or leave the size out.

j_gene | d_gene | abundance | v_gene | CDR3nt | CDR3aa
TRBJ2-1 | TRBD1 | many | TRBV11-3 | TGTGCCAGCAGTCCTCGGGACAGATACAATGAGCAGTTCTTC | CASSPRDRYNEQFF
TRBJ2-5 | NA | many | TRBV10-2 | TGCGCCAGCAGTGAGTCTTCAGAGACCCAGTACTTC | CASSESSETQYF
TRBJ2-5 | NA | medium-sized | TRBV28 | TGTGCCAGCAGCCAAGAGACCCAGTACTTC | CASSQETQYF
TRBJ2-5 | TRBD1 | few | TRBV28 | TGTGCCAGCAGTCAAGACAGGGGCGGTGAGACCCAGTACTTC | CASSQDRGGETQYF
TRBJ2-7 | TRBD1 | many | TRBV6-2/TRBV6-3 | TGTGCCAGCAGTGATGGGGGGACAGGGCTCCGTGAGCAGTACTTC | CASSDGGTGLREQYF
TRBJ1-2 | TRBD1 | NA | TRBV7-3 | TGTGCCAGCAGCCTTCACGGACAGGCGAGCTATGGCTACACCTTC | CASSLHGQASYGYTF
TRBJ2-5 | TRBD1 | many | TRBV5-8 | TGTGCCAGCAGCTTCGTTCCCGGACAGGGCAAAGAGACCCAGTACTTC | CASSFVPGQGKETQYF
TRBJ2-7 | TRBD2 | many | TRBV5-6 | TGTGCCAGCAGCTTTGGTAGCGGGACCTACGAGCAGTACTTC | CASSFGSGTYEQYF
TRBJ2-3 | NA | NA | TRBV10-2 | TGCGCCAGCGGTTTAGATACGCAGTATTTT | CASGLDTQYF
TRBJ1-1 | NA | many | TRBV10-1 | TGCGCCAGCAGTGAGTCGGGCAGAGCGAACACTGAAGCTTTCTTT | CASSESGRANTEAFF
TRBJ1-1 | NA | medium-sized | TRBV6-5 | TGTGCCAGCAGCCCCCAATTGGGGGGAACTGAAGCTTTCTTT | CASSPQLGGTEAFF
TRBJ2-5 | TRBD2 | many | TRBV5-6 | TGTGCCAGCAGCTTGGGACTAGCGGGGGTTCAAGAGACCCAGTACTTC | CASSLGLAGVQETQYF
TRBJ1-4 | NA | many | TRBV20-1 | TGCAGTGCTGAAGGGCCTTATAATGAAAAACTGTTTTTT | CSAEGPYNEKLFF